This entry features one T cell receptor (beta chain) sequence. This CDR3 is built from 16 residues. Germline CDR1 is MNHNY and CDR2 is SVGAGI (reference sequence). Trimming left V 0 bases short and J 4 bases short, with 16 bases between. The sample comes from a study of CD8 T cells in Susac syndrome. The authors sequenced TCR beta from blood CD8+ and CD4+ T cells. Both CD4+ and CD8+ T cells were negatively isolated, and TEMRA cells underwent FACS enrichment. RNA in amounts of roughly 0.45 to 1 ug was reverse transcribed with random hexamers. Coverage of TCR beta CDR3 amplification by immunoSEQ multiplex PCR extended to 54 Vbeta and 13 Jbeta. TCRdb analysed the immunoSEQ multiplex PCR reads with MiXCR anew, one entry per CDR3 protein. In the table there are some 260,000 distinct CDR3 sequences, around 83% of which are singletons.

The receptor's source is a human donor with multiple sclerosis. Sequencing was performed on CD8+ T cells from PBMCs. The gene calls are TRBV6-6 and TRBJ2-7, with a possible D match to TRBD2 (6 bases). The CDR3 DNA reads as TGTGCCAGCAGTTACTCGAACGCCCCCGGGGGATACGAGCAGTACTTC. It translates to CASSYSNAPGGYEQYF.